This entry concerns a single TCR beta chain. Antigen specificity is unknown. Sequenced material consisted of expressed TCRB transcripts (all of the isolated RNA was reverse transcribed). The repertoire was sequenced with immunoSEQ multiplex PCR; TCRdb's copy has only in-frame clones and lacks some. The sample holds roughly 310,000 clones; 11% are singletons and the top ten take about 0.015%. Central memory, naive, regulatory and stem cell-like memory CD4+ cells were sorted by CD45RO/CCR7/CD25/CD127/CD95/CD27. The CDR3 consists of 17 residues. With 5 bases clipped from V and 3 bases from J, the junction kept 13 bases outside the gene matches. The germline CDR1 and CDR2 sequences are SEHNR and FQNEAQ (reference sequence). This entry comes from a study of beta chain features in type 1 diabetes. Study as a whole: Patients did not differ from healthy donors in age, gender or cell yield. Findings and limits, study-wide: Although PCR might favor shorter templates, it would do so equally in patients and controls.

The chain recombines TRBV7-9 with TRBJ1-1; the match to TRBD1 covers 9 bases. The specimen sequenced was naive CD4+ T cells from blood. This sequence originates from a woman aged 25 to 39 in good health. The CDR3 coding sequence is TGTGCCAGCAGCCGTATGGGGGACAGGGTTGGGTACACTGAAGCTTTCTTT. It encodes CASSRMGDRVGYTEAFF.